The 2 T cell receptor beta chains below come from one sample, sequenced in a study of beta chain features in type 1 diabetes. Study-level points and caveats: In all four CD4+ subsets, TCRB CDR3 length was significantly, moderately reduced in type 1 diabetes.

The isolated RNA, all of it, was reverse transcribed, so expressed TCRB transcripts were what got sequenced. This table comes from immunoSEQ multiplex PCR, and its TCRdb copy is limited to in-frame clones, with some not included. The sample lists roughly 51,000 clones, about 50% occurring once. Their cognate antigens are unknown. Material for sequencing was Tregs from blood. The receptor set was obtained from a woman in her thirties or forties with type 1 diabetes.

The CDR3 DNA is TGTGCCAGCAGCCCCGACGAAACAGGGGATGGCTACACCTTC. Translation: CASSPDETGDGYTF. The V and J genes are TRBV7-8 and TRBJ1-2, with 7 bases matching TRBD1. The germline V gene has CDR1 SGHVS and CDR2 FQNEAQ. CDR3 length: 14 amino acids. With V trimmed by 5 bases and J by 6 bases, 9 bases remained unmatched.

This clone was found once. This chain links TRBV12-5 with TRBJ2-1; 9 bases align to TRBD2. CDR1 and CDR2 (germline): LGHNT, FRNRAP. The CDR3 covers 16 residues. Unmatched junction bases numbered 8, after V lost 3 bases and J lost 5 bases. The CDR3 protein is CASGFGRTSDDNEQFF. CDR3 nucleotides: TGTGCTAGTGGTTTTGGGCGGACTAGCGACGACAATGAGCAGTTCTTC. Based on the CDR3 plus reference TRBV12-5 and TRBJ2-1, the full variable domain is DARVTQTPRHKVTEMGQEVTMRCQPILGHNTVFWYRQTMMQGLELLAYFRNRAPLDDSGMPKDRFSAEMPDATLATLKIQPSEPRDSAVYFCASGFGRTSDDNEQFFGPGTRLTVL.